The text below deals with one TCR beta chain. Its cognate antigen is unknown. Germline CDR1 and CDR2: MNHEY and SVGEGT. This CDR3 contains 13 residues. This entry comes from a study of monozygotic twins with inflammatory bowel disease. Study-level results: Compared with healthy co-twins, IBD patients showed reduced TCRbeta repertoire diversity by inverse Simpson. Support for a single strong signal or clonotype associated with IBD was absent. For repertoire similarity, concordant twins did not differ from discordant twins, possibly because power was limited.

Used for each TCR library was approximately 3,800 ng of total RNA. TCRdb re-called the 5' RACE reads; every CDR3 protein appears as one record, without DNA. This sample's clone table lists around 380,000 distinct CDR3 sequences. The receptor was derived from a human donor with ulcerative colitis or Crohn's disease, or a healthy co-twin of an affected twin (not recorded which). Material for sequencing was blood. J is TRBJ1-1 and V is TRBV6-2 or TRBV6-3. CDR3: CASSNVPNTEAFF.